Listed here is a single TCR beta chain. These data originate in a study of blood T cell repertoires in COVID-19. The repertoire was sequenced with immunoSEQ multiplex PCR; TCRdb's copy has only in-frame clones and lacks some. The sample gives around 150,000 clones, approximately 81% of which show up once; roughly 1% is in the top ten. Germline loops: CDR1 SGHNT, CDR2 YYREEE (reference sequence). The CDR3 length is 13 residues. Trimming took 0 bases from V and 9 from J, leaving 10 bases between them. The sequenced sample was peripheral blood. The receptor comes from a man aged 40-50 years with acute or convalescent COVID-19. The chain uses TRBV5-4 and TRBJ1-5; D is perhaps TRBD1 (6 bases). CDR3: CASSLGGGGPQHF. Here the CDR3 DNA reads TGTGCCAGCAGCTTGGGGGGGGGCGGGCCCCAGCATTTT. Filled out from reference TRBV5-4 and TRBJ1-5, the complete variable domain reads ETGVTQSPTHLIKTRGQQVTLRCSSQSGHNTVSWYQQALGQGPQFIFQYYREEENGRGNFPPRFSGLQFPNYSSELNVNALELDDSALYLCASSLGGGGPQHFGDGTRLSIL.